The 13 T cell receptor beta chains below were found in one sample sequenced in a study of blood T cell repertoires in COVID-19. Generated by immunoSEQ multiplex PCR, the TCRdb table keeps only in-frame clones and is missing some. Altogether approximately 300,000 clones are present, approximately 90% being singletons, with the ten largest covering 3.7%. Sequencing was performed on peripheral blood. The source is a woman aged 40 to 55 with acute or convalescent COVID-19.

The CDR3 loop is CATRTGSSATNEKLFF. The CDR3 DNA follows: TGTGCCACCCGGACAGGGAGCTCTGCAACTAATGAAAAACTGTTTTTT. This sequence joins TRBV27 and TRBJ1-4; TRBD1 agrees at 8 bases. This CDR3 spans 16 amino acids. Germline lookup yields CDR1 MNHEY and CDR2 SMNVEV (reference sequence). The V segment lost 10 bases and the J segment 0 bases; nucleotides outside the gene matches: 10.

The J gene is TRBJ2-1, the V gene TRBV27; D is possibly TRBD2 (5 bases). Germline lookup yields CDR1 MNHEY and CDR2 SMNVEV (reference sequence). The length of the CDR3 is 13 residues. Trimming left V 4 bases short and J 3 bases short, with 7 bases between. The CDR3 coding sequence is TGTGCCAGCAGTTGGACTCGCTACAATGAGCAGTTCTTC. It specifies CASSWTRYNEQFF.

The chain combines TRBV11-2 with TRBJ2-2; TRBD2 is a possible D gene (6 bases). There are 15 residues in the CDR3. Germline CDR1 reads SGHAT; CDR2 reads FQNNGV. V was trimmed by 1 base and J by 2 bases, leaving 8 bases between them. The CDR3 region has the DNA TGTGCCAGCAGCTTAGTCGGGGGAAACACCGGGGAGCTGTTTTTT. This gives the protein CASSLVGGNTGELFF.

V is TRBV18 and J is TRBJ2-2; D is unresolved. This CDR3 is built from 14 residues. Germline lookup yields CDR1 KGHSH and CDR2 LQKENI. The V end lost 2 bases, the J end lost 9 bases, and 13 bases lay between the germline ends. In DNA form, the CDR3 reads TGTGCCAGCTCACCAGGGCCACTGGCTCGGGAGCTGTTTTTT. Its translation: CASSPGPLARELFF.

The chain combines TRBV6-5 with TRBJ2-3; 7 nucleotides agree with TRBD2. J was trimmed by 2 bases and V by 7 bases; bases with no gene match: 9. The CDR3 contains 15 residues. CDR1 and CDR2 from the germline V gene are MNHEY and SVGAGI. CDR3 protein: CASTILAINTDTQYF. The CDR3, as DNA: TGTGCCAGCACCATACTAGCGATTAACACAGATACGCAGTATTTT.

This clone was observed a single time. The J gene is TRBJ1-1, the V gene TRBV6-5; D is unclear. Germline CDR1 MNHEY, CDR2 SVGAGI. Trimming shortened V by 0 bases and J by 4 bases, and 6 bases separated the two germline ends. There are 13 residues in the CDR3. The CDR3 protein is CASSYSYSTEAFF. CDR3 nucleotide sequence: TGTGCCAGCAGTTACTCATATAGCACTGAAGCTTTCTTT.

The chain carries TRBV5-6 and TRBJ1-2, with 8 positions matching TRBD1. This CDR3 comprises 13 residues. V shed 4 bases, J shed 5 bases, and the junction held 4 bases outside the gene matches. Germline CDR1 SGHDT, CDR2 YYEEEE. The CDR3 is CASSLDREYGYTF. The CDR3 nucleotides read TGTGCCAGCAGCCTGGACAGGGAATATGGCTACACCTTC.

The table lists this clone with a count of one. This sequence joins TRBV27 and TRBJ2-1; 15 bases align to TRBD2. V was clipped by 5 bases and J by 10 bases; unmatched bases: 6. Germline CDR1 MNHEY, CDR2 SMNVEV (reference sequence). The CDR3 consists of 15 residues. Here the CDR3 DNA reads TGTGCCAGCAGTCCCGGGACTAGCGGGGGGAACGAGCAGTTCTTC. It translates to CASSPGTSGGNEQFF.

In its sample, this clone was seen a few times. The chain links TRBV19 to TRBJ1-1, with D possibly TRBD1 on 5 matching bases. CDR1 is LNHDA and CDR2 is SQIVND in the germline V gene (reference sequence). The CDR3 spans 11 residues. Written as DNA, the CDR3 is TGTGTGGCAGGGATGGGCACTGAAGCTTTCTTT. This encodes CVAGMGTEAFF.

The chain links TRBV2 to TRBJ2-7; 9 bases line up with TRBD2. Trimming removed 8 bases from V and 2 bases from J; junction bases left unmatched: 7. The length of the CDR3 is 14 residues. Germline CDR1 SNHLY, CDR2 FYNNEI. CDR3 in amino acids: CASLKTSGAYEQYV. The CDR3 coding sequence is TGTGCCAGCCTCAAGACTAGCGGTGCCTACGAGCAGTACGTC.

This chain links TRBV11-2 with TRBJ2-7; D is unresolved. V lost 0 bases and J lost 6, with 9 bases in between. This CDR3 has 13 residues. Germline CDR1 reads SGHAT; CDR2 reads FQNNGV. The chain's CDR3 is CASSLDRVREQYV. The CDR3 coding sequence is TGTGCCAGCAGCTTAGATCGGGTACGCGAGCAGTACGTC.

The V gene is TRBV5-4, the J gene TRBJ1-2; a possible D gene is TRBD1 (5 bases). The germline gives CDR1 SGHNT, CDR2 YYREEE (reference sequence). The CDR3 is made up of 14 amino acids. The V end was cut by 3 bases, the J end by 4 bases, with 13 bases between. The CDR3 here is CASSSPDSPYGYTF. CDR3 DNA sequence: TGTGCCAGCAGCTCCCCCGACAGCCCCTATGGCTACACCTTC.

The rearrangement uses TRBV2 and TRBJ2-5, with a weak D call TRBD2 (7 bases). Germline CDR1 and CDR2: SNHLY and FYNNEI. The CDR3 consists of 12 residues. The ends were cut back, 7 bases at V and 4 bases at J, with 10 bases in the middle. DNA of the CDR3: TGTGCCAGCACTGGGGGGGCAGAGACCCAGTACTTC. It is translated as CASTGGAETQYF.